This entry lists 21 T cell receptor beta chains sequenced from one sample in a study of T cell changes during pregnancy in multiple sclerosis. Produced via immunoSEQ multiplex PCR; TCRdb's table is partial and in-frame only. The table lists tens of thousands of clones, 85% to 90% of them singletons. Here the sequenced sample was CD8+ T cells from peripheral blood mononuclear cells, taken in the second trimester of pregnancy. The receptors were gathered from a female donor with multiple sclerosis, enrolled in a pregnancy study.

This rearrangement joins TRBV28 to TRBJ2-3; TRBD2 agrees at 10 bases. Per germline, CDR1 MDHEN and CDR2 SYDVKM. V was pared by 6 bases and J by 2 bases, with 11 bases of the junction left unmatched. The CDR3 is 17 residues long. CDR3 amino acids: CASSYHLAGADTDTQYF. The CDR3, as DNA: TGTGCCAGCAGCTATCACCTAGCGGGGGCCGACACAGATACGCAGTATTTT.

The chain joins TRBV6-4 to TRBJ1-2; TRBD1 might be the D (5 bases). Germline V lookup: CDR1 MRHNA, CDR2 SNTAGT. V gave up 0 bases and J gave up 7 bases, with 15 bases separating them. This CDR3 has 15 amino acids. CDR3 in DNA: TGTGCCAGCAGTGACTCAGTTGACACAGGCGGTGGCTACACCTTC. Amino acid sequence: CASSDSVDTGGGYTF.

V gene TRBV6-1 combines with J gene TRBJ1-1; unclear D gene. V was shortened by 3 bases and J by 6 bases, with 17 bases between the two germline ends. Per germline, CDR1 MNHNS and CDR2 SASEGT. The CDR3 has 15 amino acids. The CDR3 DNA reads TGTGCCAGCAGTGACCTTTTGTTTGGACTGGCTGAAGCTTTCTTT. Its protein is CASSDLLFGLAEAFF.

The table lists this clone with a few counts. J is TRBJ1-1 and V is TRBV5-6, with 7 bases fitting TRBD1. Germline CDR1 reads SGHDT; CDR2 reads YYEEEE. J gave up 0 bases and V 1 base, and 6 bases lay outside the gene matches. The CDR3 is 16 amino acids. As DNA, the CDR3 is TGTGCCAGCAGCTTGACGACAGGGATTATGAACACTGAAGCTTTCTTT. Its protein product is CASSLTTGIMNTEAFF.

The chain carries TRBV27 and TRBJ1-1; TRBD1 agrees at 7 bases. The CDR3 has 17 residues. Trimming removed 3 bases from V and 3 bases from J; junction bases left unmatched: 13. Germline values: CDR1 MNHEY, CDR2 SMNVEV (reference sequence). Here the CDR3 reads CASSLLVGGGVYTEAFF. CDR3 DNA: TGTGCCAGCAGTTTGCTGGTAGGGGGCGGAGTTTACACTGAAGCTTTCTTT.

This chain links TRBV28 with TRBJ1-3; no clear D gene. V shed 2 bases and J shed 8 bases, with 7 bases lying between them. Looked up from germline, CDR1 is MDHEN and CDR2 is SYDVKM. This CDR3 contains 12 residues. CDR3 amino acids: CASSLPADTIYF. For the CDR3, the DNA is TGTGCCAGCAGTTTACCTGCGGACACCATATATTTT.

Only a few counts were recorded for this clone. The J gene is TRBJ1-3, the V gene TRBV5-4; D not resolved. The V gene lost 4 bases and the J gene lost 0 bases, with 11 bases spanning the gap. Germline V gives CDR1 SGHNT, CDR2 YYREEE (reference sequence). The CDR3 contains 15 residues. The CDR3 sequence: CASSPDGNSGNTIYF. The CDR3 nucleotides read TGTGCCAGCAGCCCGGACGGGAACTCTGGAAACACCATATATTTT.

The rearrangement links TRBV27 to TRBJ2-7; D may be TRBD1 (5 bases). Deletions cut 6 bases from V and 6 bases from J, with 15 bases between. Germline V gene lookup returns CDR1 MNHEY and CDR2 SMNVEV (reference sequence). There are 13 residues in the CDR3. CDR3 DNA sequence: TGTGCCAGCAGCCTCGCCGCAGGGTTCGAGCAGTACTTC. Its protein is CASSLAAGFEQYF.

The chain combines TRBV11-2 with TRBJ1-1; D unresolved. CDR1 SGHAT and CDR2 FQNNGV come from the germline V gene. V lost 0 bases and J 3 bases, leaving 5 bases between the germline ends. The CDR3 has 13 residues. CDR3 loop: CASSLEGDTEAFF. The CDR3 nucleotides are TGTGCCAGCAGCTTAGAGGGAGACACTGAAGCTTTCTTT.

The chain recombines TRBV11-2 with TRBJ2-1; 7 nucleotides agree with TRBD2. The CDR3 contains 15 residues. The J segment lost 7 bases and the V segment lost 7 bases, leaving 13 bases of the junction unmatched. The germline V gene has CDR1 SGHAT and CDR2 FQNNGV. CDR3 residues: CASIITNSGGNEQFF. As DNA, the CDR3 is TGTGCCAGCATCATAACTAACTCCGGGGGGAATGAGCAGTTCTTC.

V is TRBV7-9 and J is TRBJ1-4; possibly TRBD1 for D (6 bases). The CDR3 length is 16 residues. From germline, CDR1 is SEHNR and CDR2 FQNEAQ (reference sequence). Trimming took off 5 bases at V and 0 bases at J, with 13 bases between the two ends. The chain's CDR3 is CASSLDSIATNEKLFF. The CDR3 DNA reads as TGTGCCAGCAGCCTGGACAGTATTGCAACTAATGAAAAACTGTTTTTT.

The V and J genes are TRBV30 and TRBJ2-2; D remains ambiguous. CDR1 and CDR2 from the germline V gene are GTSNPN and SVGIG (reference sequence). This CDR3 has 11 amino acids. V lost 2 bases, J lost 6 bases, and 4 bases lay in between. The CDR3 bases are TGTGCCTGGAGTCCATCCGGGGAGCTGTTTTTT. Protein sequence: CAWSPSGELFF.

The rearrangement joins TRBV7-6 to TRBJ2-1; possible D gene TRBD2, 5 bases. Trimming took off 5 bases at V and 10 bases at J, with 12 bases between the two ends. CDR1 and CDR2 from the germline V gene are SGHVS and FNYEAQ. This CDR3 is 12 amino acids long. DNA of the CDR3: TGTGCCAGCAGCCCTGGCTCGGGGGAGCAGTTCTTC. As protein: CASSPGSGEQFF.

This sequence joins TRBV7-9 and TRBJ2-3; D is unclear. Trimming removed 1 base from V and 5 bases from J, with 13 bases in between. The CDR3 covers 15 residues. Germline CDR1 reads SEHNR; CDR2 reads FQNEAQ (reference sequence). CDR3 nucleotides: TGTGCCAGCAGCTTAGGTCGGTTGTCGGGAGATACGCAGTATTTT. Translating gives CASSLGRLSGDTQYF.

This clone appeared once. The chain uses TRBV27 and TRBJ2-1, with TRBD1 matching over 9 bases. Germline V CDR1 and CDR2: MNHEY, SMNVEV (reference sequence). J gave up 8 bases and V 2 bases, and 7 bases lay outside the gene matches. The CDR3 has 15 amino acids. DNA for the CDR3: TGTGCCAGCAGTTTACAAGACAGGGGGGATTATGAGCAGTTCTTC. Translation gives CASSLQDRGDYEQFF.

In its sample, this clone was seen once. V gene TRBV7-6 combines with J gene TRBJ2-1, with 8 bases lining up with TRBD2. The V gene's germline CDR1 is SGHVS and CDR2 FNYEAQ. The CDR3 loop spans 19 amino acids. The CDR3 DNA sequence: TGTGCTTCCAGCAGAAACCCACCCCTGCGGGGGGTCCTCTACAATGAGCAGTTCTTC. Protein product: CASSRNPPLRGVLYNEQFF.

CDR3 region: CASSTRTDGGEQYF. CDR3 nucleotide sequence: TGTGCCAGCAGCACGAGGACAGACGGAGGTGAGCAGTACTTC. V and J are TRBV13 and TRBJ2-7; weak D call: TRBD1 (6 bases). The CDR3 has 14 amino acids. Germline V gene lookup returns CDR1 PRHDT and CDR2 FYEKMQ (reference sequence). The germline V and J ends were trimmed by 5 bases and 7 bases, with 18 bases remaining between them.

The V and J genes are TRBV19 and TRBJ1-1; D might be TRBD1 (5 bases). CDR3 length equals 13 residues. Germline values: CDR1 LNHDA, CDR2 SQIVND (reference sequence). The V gene lost 3 bases and the J gene lost 1 base, with 6 bases spanning the gap. The CDR3 DNA reads TGTGCCAGTAGTATCCAGGGGAACACTGAAGCTTTCTTT. It yields the protein CASSIQGNTEAFF.

This CDR3 is CASSYEASGGNEQFF. CDR3 in DNA: TGTGCCAGCAGTTACGAGGCTAGCGGGGGCAATGAGCAGTTCTTC. The chain uses TRBV6-5 and TRBJ2-1; TRBD2 aligns across 10 bases. J lost 6 bases, V lost 2 bases, and 4 bases had no gene match. The CDR3 length is 15 residues. The germline V gene encodes CDR1 MNHEY and CDR2 SVGAGI.

The rearrangement links TRBV12-2 to TRBJ1-6; the table's D call TRBD1 went unverified against the DNA. TRBV12-2 is a documented pseudogene. The CDR3 extends over 14 amino acids. CDR3 bases: TGTGCAAGTCACCGGGGACAGGATAATTCACCCCTCCACTTT. Its protein product is CASHRGQDNSPLHF.

The rearrangement links TRBV2 to TRBJ1-5, with 7 nucleotides matching TRBD1. J gave up 3 bases and V 5 bases, and 7 bases lay outside the gene matches. The germline V gene encodes CDR1 SNHLY and CDR2 FYNNEI. CDR3 size: 15 residues. CDR3 coding DNA: TGTGCCAGCAGTCTATTAACAGGGGACAATCAGCCCCAGCATTTT. Protein: CASSLLTGDNQPQHF.